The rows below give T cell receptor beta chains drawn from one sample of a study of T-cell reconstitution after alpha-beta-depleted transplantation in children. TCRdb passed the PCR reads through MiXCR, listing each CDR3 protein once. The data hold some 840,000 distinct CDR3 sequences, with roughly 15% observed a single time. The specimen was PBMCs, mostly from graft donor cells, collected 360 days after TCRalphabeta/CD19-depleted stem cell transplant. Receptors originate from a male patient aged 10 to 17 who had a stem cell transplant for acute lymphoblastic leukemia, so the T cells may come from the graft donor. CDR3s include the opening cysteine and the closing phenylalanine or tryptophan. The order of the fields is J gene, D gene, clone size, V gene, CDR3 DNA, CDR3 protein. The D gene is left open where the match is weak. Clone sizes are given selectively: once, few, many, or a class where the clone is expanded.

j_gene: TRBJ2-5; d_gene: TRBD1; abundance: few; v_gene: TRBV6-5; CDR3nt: TGTGCCAGCAGTTACGGGGACAGGGTGAACAAAGAGACCCAGTACTTC; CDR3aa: CASSYGDRVNKETQYF
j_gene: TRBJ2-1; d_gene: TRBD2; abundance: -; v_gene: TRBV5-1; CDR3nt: TGCGCCAGCAGCTTCCTCGGTGGCGGGAGGGGCTACAATGAGCAGTTCTTC; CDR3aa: CASSFLGGGRGYNEQFF
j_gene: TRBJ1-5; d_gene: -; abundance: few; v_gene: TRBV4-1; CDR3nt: TGCGCCAGCAGCCAATACTCGACAGGTTTTCAGCCCCAGCATTTT; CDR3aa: CASSQYSTGFQPQHF
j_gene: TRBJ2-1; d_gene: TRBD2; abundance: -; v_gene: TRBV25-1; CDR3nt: TGTGCCAGCAGTGACGAAGAGGCGGGAGTGGTAAATGAGCAGTTCTTC; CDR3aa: CASSDEEAGVVNEQFF
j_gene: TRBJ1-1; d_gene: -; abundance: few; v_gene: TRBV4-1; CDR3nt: TGCGCCAGCAGCCAAAGGGTGGCAAGGAGAAACACTGAAGCTTTCTTT; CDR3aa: CASSQRVARRNTEAFF
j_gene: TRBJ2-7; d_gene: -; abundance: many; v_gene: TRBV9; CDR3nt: TGTGCCAGCAGCGTAGGCGGTGCGGGCTTGGTCTACGAGCAGTACTTC; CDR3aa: CASSVGGAGLVYEQYF
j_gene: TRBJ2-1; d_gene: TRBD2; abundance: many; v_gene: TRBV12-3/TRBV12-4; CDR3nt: TGTGCCACGACATCTAGCGGGAGGGCCGACTGGTCCTACAATGAGCAGTTCTTC; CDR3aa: CATTSSGRADWSYNEQFF
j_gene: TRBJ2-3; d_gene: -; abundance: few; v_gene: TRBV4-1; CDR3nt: TGCGCCAGCAGCCAAGATTGGCGCAGCCTTGCAGATACGCAGTATTTT; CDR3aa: CASSQDWRSLADTQYF
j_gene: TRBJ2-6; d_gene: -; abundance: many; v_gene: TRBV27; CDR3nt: TGTGCCAGCAGCTCGCCCTCATCGGGGGCCAACGTCCTGACTTTC; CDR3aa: CASSSPSSGANVLTF
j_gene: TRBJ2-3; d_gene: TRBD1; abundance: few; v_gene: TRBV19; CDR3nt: TGTGCCAGTAGAACACCGACAGGGGCCGAAGATACGCAGTATTTT; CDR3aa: CASRTPTGAEDTQYF
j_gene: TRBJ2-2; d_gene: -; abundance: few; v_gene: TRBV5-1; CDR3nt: TGCGCCAGCAGCTTGGTTTCTTCGCGGGATGCCGGGGAGCTGTTTTTT; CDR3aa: CASSLVSSRDAGELFF
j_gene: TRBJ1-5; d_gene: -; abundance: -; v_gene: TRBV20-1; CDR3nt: TGCAGTGCCGCAAGAAATCAGCCCCAGCATTTT; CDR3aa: CSAARNQPQHF
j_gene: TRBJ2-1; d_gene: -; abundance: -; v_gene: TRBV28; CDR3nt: TGTGCCAGCACCAGGAACGGGGGTGAGCAGTTCTTC; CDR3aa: CASTRNGGEQFF
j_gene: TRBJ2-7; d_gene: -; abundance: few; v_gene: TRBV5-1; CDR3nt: TGCGCCAGCAGCTTGGAGACGACAGCCTACGAGCAGTACTTC; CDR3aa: CASSLETTAYEQYF
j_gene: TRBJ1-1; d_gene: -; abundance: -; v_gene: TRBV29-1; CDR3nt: TGCAGCGTTGTCTATGATACGAACACTGAAGCTTTCTTT; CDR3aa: CSVVYDTNTEAFF
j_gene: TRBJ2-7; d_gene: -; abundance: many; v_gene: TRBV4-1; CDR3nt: TGCGCCAGCAGCCAAGTTGGTGCCGAGCAGTACTTC; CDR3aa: CASSQVGAEQYF
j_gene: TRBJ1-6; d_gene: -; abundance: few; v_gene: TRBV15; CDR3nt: TGTGCCACCAGCAGAGATCCTACTCTAGGGCATTCACCCCTCCACTTT; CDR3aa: CATSRDPTLGHSPLHF
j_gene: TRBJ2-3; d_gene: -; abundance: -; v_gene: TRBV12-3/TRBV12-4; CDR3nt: TGTGCCAGCAGCCCCGGCGGGGGACACGTCCGCACAGATACGCAGTATTTT; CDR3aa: CASSPGGGHVRTDTQYF
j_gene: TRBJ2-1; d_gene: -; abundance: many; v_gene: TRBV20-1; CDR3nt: TGCAGTGCTAGTCCAGGCCCCAGCTCCTACAATGAGCAGTTCTTC; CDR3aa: CSASPGPSSYNEQFF
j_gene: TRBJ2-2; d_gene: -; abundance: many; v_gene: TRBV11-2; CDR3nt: TGTGCCAGCAGCTTAGTGGGGGTTACCGGGGAGCTGTTTTTT; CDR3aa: CASSLVGVTGELFF
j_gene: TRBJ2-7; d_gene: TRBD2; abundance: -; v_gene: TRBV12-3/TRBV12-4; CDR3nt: TGTGCCAGCGGCCGACTAGCGTACCCACTCTACTACGAGCAGTACTTC; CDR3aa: CASGRLAYPLYYEQYF
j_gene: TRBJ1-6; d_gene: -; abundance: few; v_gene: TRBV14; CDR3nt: TGTGCCAGCAGCCAAAGAAGGGCAGAGGATAATTCACCCCTCCACTTT; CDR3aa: CASSQRRAEDNSPLHF
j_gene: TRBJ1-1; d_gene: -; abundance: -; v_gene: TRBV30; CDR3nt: TGTGCCTGGAGTAGAGGGACGTTAGATACTGAAGCTTTCTTT; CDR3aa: CAWSRGTLDTEAFF
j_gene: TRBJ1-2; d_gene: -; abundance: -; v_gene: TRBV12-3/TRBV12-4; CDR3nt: TGTGCCAGCAGTTTCCCCGGGACGGCCGACTATGGCTACACCTTC; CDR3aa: CASSFPGTADYGYTF
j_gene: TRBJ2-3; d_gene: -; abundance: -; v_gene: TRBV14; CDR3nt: TGTGCCAGCAAGGGTGGGCGAACGCAGTATTTT; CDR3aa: CASKGGRTQYF
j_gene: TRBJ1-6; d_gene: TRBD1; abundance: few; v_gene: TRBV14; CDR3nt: TGTGCCAGCAGCCACCGGGACAGTGGTTCACCCCTCCACTTT; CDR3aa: CASSHRDSGSPLHF
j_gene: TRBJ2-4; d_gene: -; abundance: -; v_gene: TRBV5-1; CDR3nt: TGCGCCAGCAGCTTGGGAGTAAAACTAGCCAAAAACATTCAGTACTTC; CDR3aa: CASSLGVKLAKNIQYF
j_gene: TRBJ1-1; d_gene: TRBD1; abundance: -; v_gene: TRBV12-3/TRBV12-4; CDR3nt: TGTGCCAGCAGCCTCGACAGGGCACGTTCCTCTGAAGCTTTCTTT; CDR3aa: CASSLDRARSSEAFF
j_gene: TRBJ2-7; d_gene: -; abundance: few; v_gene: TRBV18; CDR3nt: TGTGCCAGCTCACCTCCGGACGGGTACTCCTACGAGCAGTACTTC; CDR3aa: CASSPPDGYSYEQYF
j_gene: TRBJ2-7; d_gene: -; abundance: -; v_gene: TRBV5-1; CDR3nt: TGCGCCAGCAGCTTTGGCGGCGCTTGGGGACCCCTCCCCTACGAGCAGTACTTC; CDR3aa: CASSFGGAWGPLPYEQYF
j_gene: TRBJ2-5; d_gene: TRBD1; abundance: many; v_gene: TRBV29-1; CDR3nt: TGCAGCGTTGCGGGGATGACAGGGGAAGAGACCCAGTACTTC; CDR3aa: CSVAGMTGEETQYF
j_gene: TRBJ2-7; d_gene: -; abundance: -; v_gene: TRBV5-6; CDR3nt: TGTGCCAGCAGCTTTGTTGGAGTTACCTACGAGCAGTACTTC; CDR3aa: CASSFVGVTYEQYF
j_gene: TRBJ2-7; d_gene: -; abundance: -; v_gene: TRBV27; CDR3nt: TGTGCCAGCAGTTGGGGCTCAGCCGCCTACGAGCAGTACTTC; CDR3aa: CASSWGSAAYEQYF
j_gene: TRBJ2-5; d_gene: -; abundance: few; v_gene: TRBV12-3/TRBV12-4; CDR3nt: TGTGCCAGCAGTTTAGAGCTCCGCCCGTTGCAGTACTTC; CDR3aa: CASSLELRPLQYF
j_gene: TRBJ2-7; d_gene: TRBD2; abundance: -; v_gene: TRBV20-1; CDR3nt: TGCAGTGCTGGAGTAGCGGGAGGGCCGAACGAGCAGTACTTC; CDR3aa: CSAGVAGGPNEQYF
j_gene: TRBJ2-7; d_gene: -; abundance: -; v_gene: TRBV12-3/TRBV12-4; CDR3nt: TGTGCCAGCGGCCTCCATGGGACCGCTTCCTACGAGCAGTACTTC; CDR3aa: CASGLHGTASYEQYF
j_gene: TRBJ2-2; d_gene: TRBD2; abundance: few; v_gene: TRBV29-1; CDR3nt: TGCAGCGTCAGGACTAGCGGCTACACCGGGGAGCTGTTTTTT; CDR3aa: CSVRTSGYTGELFF
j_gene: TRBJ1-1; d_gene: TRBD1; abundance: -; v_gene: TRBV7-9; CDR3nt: TGTGCCAGCAGTGAAGGGGGCTTTACTGAAGCTTTCTTT; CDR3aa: CASSEGGFTEAFF
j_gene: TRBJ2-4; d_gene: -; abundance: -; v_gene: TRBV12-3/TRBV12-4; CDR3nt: TGTGCCAGCAGTTCAAGGGGGGGCCAGTACTTC; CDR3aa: CASSSRGGQYF
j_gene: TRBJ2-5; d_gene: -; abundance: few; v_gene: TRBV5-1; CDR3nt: TGCGCCAGCAGCCCCCTCGGGACTCCCAATCGACAAGAGACCCAGTACTTC; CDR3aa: CASSPLGTPNRQETQYF
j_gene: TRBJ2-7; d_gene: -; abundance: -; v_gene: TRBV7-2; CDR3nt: TGTGCCAGCAGCTTGAATACAGGGCACGAGCAGTACTTC; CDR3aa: CASSLNTGHEQYF
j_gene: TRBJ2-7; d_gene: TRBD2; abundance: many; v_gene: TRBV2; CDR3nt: TGTGCCAGCAGTGAGGGGACTAGTAGGTACTACGAGCAGTACTTC; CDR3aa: CASSEGTSRYYEQYF
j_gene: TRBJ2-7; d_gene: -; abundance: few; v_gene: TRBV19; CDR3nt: TGTGCCAGTAGTATAGAGGCAGGGAACTCCTACGAGCAGTACTTC; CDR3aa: CASSIEAGNSYEQYF
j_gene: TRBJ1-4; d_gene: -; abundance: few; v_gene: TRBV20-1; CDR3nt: TGCAGTGCGTTCCCTAATGAAAAACTGTTTTTT; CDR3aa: CSAFPNEKLFF
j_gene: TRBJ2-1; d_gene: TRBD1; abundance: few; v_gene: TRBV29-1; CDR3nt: TGCAGCGCCACAGGGGCCTCCTACAATGAGCAGTTCTTC; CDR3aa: CSATGASYNEQFF
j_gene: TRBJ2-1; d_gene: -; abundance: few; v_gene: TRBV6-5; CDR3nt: TGTGCCAGCAGTTTAGGGGGGAGTCTTTCCTACAATGAGCAGTTCTTC; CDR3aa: CASSLGGSLSYNEQFF
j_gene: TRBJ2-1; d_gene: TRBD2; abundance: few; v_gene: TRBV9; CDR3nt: TGTGCCAGCAGTACGAGCCCCCCCTCCCTAGCGGCATATTACAATGAGCAGTTCTTC; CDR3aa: CASSTSPPSLAAYYNEQFF
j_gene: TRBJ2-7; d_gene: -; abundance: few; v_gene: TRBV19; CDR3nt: TGTGCCAGTAGTATCCTCGGGACGGCCAAGGGCTCCGAGCAGTACTTC; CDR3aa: CASSILGTAKGSEQYF
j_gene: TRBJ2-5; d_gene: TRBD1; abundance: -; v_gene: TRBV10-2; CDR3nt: TGCGCCAGCAGTGATCCCGGGACAGAGATTCAAGAGACCCAGTACTTC; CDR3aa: CASSDPGTEIQETQYF
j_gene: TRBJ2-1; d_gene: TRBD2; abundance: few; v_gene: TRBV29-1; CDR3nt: TGCAGCGCAAGAAGCGGGAGGGCCTCCGATGAGCAGTTCTTC; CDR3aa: CSARSGRASDEQFF
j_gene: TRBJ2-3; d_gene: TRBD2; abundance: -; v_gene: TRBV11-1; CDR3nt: TGTGCCAGCAGCTGGGGACTAGCGGGAGGGCTCAGAACAGATACGCAGTATTTT; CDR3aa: CASSWGLAGGLRTDTQYF
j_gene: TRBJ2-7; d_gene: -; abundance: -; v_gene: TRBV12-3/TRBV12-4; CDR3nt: TGTGCCAGCAGTTTTCGACAGGCTTGGGACGAGCAGTACTTC; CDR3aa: CASSFRQAWDEQYF